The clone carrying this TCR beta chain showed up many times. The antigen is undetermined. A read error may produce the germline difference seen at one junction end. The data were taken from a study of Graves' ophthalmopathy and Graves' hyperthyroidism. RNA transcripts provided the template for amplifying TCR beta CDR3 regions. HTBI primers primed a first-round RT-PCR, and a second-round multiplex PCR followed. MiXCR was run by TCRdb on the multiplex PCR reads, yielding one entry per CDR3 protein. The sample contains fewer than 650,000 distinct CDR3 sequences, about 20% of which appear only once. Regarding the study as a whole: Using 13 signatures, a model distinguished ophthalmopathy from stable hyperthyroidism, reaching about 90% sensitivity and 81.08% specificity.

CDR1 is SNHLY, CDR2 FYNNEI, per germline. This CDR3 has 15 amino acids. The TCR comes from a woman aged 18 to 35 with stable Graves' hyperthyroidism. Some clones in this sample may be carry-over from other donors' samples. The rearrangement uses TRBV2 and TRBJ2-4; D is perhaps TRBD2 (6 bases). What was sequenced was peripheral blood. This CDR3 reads CASSGMELAKNIKYF. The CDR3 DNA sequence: TGTGCCAGCAGTGGAATGGAACTAGCCAAAAACATTAAGTACTTC.